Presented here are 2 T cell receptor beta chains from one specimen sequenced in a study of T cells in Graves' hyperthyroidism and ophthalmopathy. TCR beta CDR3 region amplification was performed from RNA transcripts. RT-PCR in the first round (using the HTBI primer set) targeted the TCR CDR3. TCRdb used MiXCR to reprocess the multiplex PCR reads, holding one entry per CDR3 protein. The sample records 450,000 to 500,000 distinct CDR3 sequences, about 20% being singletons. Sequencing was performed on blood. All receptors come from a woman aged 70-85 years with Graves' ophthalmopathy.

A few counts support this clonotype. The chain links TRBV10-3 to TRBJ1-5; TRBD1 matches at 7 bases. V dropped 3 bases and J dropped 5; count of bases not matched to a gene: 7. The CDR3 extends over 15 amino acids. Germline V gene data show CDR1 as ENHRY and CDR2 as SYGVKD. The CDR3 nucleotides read TGTGCCATCAGTGATAACAGGGGTGGGGATCAGCCCCAGCATTTT. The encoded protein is CAISDNRGGDQPQHF.

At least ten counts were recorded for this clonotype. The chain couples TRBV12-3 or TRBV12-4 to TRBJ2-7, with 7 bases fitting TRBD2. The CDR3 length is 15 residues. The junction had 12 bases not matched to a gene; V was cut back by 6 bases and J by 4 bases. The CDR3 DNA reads TGTGCCAGCAGCCCGTTGGGAGGGAAGACTTACGAGCAGTACTTC. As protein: CASSPLGGKTYEQYF.